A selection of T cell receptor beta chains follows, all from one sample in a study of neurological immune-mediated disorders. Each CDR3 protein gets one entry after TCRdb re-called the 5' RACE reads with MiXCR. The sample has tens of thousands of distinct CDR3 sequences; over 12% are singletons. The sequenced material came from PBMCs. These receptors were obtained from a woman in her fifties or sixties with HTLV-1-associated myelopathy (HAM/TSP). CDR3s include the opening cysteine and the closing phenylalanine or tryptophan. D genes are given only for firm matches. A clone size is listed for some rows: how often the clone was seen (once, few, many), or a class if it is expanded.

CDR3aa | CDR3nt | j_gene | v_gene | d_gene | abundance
CASSFTSGARTDTQYF | TGCGCCAGCAGCTTTACTAGCGGGGCCCGCACAGATACGCAGTATTTT | TRBJ2-3 | TRBV5-1 | TRBD2 | many
CASSYLRTGGAIYEQFF | TGTGCCAGCAGTTACCTACGGACAGGGGGCGCGATTTATGAGCAGTTCTTC | TRBJ2-1 | TRBV6-2/TRBV6-3 | TRBD1 | NA
CARSKGGRASDPNEKLFF | TGTGCCAGGAGCAAGGGTGGGAGGGCAAGTGACCCGAATGAAAAACTGTTTTTT | TRBJ1-4 | TRBV21-1 | NA | many
CSASGYEQYF | TGCAGTGCTAGTGGTTACGAGCAGTACTTC | TRBJ2-7 | TRBV20-1 | NA | once
CASSADRVGQPQHF | TGTGCCAGCAGCGCTGACAGGGTCGGTCAGCCCCAGCATTTT | TRBJ1-5 | TRBV11-2 | TRBD1 | many
CASSLAGSQPQHF | TGTGCCAGCAGTTTAGCAGGGTCCCAGCCCCAGCATTTT | TRBJ1-5 | TRBV27 | NA | many
CASNRLDEETQYF | TGCGCCAGCAACCGATTGGACGAAGAGACCCAGTACTTC | TRBJ2-5 | TRBV5-1 | NA | many
CASSLASGIEQFF | TGTGCCAGCAGTTTGGCTAGCGGGATTGAGCAGTTCTTC | TRBJ2-1 | TRBV12-3/TRBV12-4 | TRBD2 | NA
CASSLNGADYNSPLHF | TGTGCCAGCAGCTTGAACGGGGCAGACTATAATTCACCCCTCCACTTT | TRBJ1-6 | TRBV5-6 | NA | many
CASSLRQANEQYF | TGTGCCAGCAGCTTACGACAGGCGAACGAGCAGTACTTC | TRBJ2-7 | TRBV7-2 | NA | many
CASSLGGGALETQYF | TGCGCCAGCAGCTTGGGCGGGGGGGCCTTGGAGACCCAGTACTTC | TRBJ2-5 | TRBV5-1 | TRBD2 | many
CASSFSGANTEAFF | TGTGCCAGCAGTTTTTCGGGGGCCAACACTGAAGCTTTCTTT | TRBJ1-1 | TRBV27 | NA | NA
CASSQEWGNLRPHEQYF | TGCGCCAGCAGCCAAGAATGGGGGAACCTGCGCCCCCACGAGCAGTACTTC | TRBJ2-7 | TRBV4-3 | NA | NA
CASSMGGSTEAFF | TGTGCCAGTAGTATGGGGGGCAGTACTGAAGCTTTCTTT | TRBJ1-1 | TRBV19 | NA | many
CASSLGAGTGGYTF | TGTGCCAGCAGCTTAGGGGCGGGGACCGGCGGCTACACCTTC | TRBJ1-2 | TRBV7-8 | NA | many
CASGHGGRSSYNEQFF | TGTGCCAGCGGGCACGGGGGCCGGAGCTCCTACAATGAGCAGTTCTTC | TRBJ2-1 | TRBV11-2 | NA | many
CASSSLTTYTDTQYF | TGTGCCAGCAGCTCCCTGACTACCTACACAGATACGCAGTATTTT | TRBJ2-3 | TRBV7-2 | NA | many
CASSTGDTDTQYF | TGCGCCAGCAGCACGGGGGACACAGATACGCAGTATTTT | TRBJ2-3 | TRBV5-1 | NA | many
CASSLQYRAPEPQHF | TGTGCCAGCAGCTTGCAGTACAGGGCCCCGGAGCCCCAGCATTTT | TRBJ1-5 | TRBV5-5 | NA | many
CASSLWGGGGNQPQHF | TGTGCCAGCAGTTTATGGGGAGGGGGGGGTAATCAGCCCCAGCATTTT | TRBJ1-5 | TRBV28 | NA | many
CASSRTGNTGELFF | TGTGCCAGCAGCCGGACAGGGAACACCGGGGAGCTGTTTTTT | TRBJ2-2 | TRBV27 | TRBD1 | many
CTSSLGRGRRTGELFF | TGTACAAGCAGTTTAGGAAGGGGGCGCCGCACCGGGGAGCTGTTTTTT | TRBJ2-2 | TRBV28 | TRBD1 | NA
CASSLNLGAARAGAQPQHF | TGTGCCAGCAGCTTGAATTTGGGGGCCGCACGCGCAGGGGCTCAGCCCCAGCATTTT | TRBJ1-5 | TRBV7-2 | NA | many
CSADDSGESTDTQYF | TGCAGTGCTGATGATAGCGGGGAGAGCACAGATACGCAGTATTTT | TRBJ2-3 | TRBV20-1 | TRBD2 | many
CATSSFGQGGYEQYF | TGTGCCACCAGCAGCTTCGGACAGGGGGGCTACGAGCAGTACTTC | TRBJ2-7 | TRBV15 | TRBD1 | many
CSAPGTFGNIQYF | TGCAGTGCTCCCGGGACTTTCGGAAACATTCAGTACTTC | TRBJ2-4 | TRBV20-1 | NA | many
CASSPLGVANEQFF | TGTGCCAGCAGCCCCCTAGGGGTGGCCAATGAGCAGTTCTTC | TRBJ2-1 | TRBV7-2 | NA | many
CASVPPLEGPCYQGYTF | TGCGCCAGCGTACCACCTCTGGAAGGCCCGTGCTACCAAGGCTACACCTTC | TRBJ1-2 | TRBV4-3 | NA | many
CSASLAGGPVDAQFF | TGCAGTGCTAGTCTAGCGGGGGGTCCTGTGGATGCGCAGTTCTTC | TRBJ2-1 | TRBV20-1 | TRBD2 | NA
CASSLRQEPNTGELFF | TGTGCCAGCAGTCTGCGACAGGAACCGAACACCGGGGAGCTGTTTTTT | TRBJ2-2 | TRBV12-3/TRBV12-4 | NA | many
CASSFPSGASYEQYF | TGCGCCAGCAGCTTCCCTAGCGGGGCCTCCTACGAGCAGTACTTC | TRBJ2-7 | TRBV5-1 | TRBD2 | many
CASSQDLAGNYGYTF | TGTGCCAGCAGCCAAGATCTGGCAGGCAACTATGGCTACACCTTC | TRBJ1-2 | TRBV3-1 | NA | many
CASSWRNSPLHF | TGTGCCAGCAGCTGGCGGAATTCACCCCTCCACTTT | TRBJ1-6 | TRBV7-8 | NA | many
CSAFRTGAYTDTQYF | TGCAGTGCTTTTCGGACAGGGGCTTACACAGATACGCAGTATTTT | TRBJ2-3 | TRBV20-1 | TRBD1 | many
CSAPAGGTYIGELFF | TGCAGTGCCCCAGCAGGGGGCACGTACATCGGGGAGCTGTTTTTT | TRBJ2-2 | TRBV20-1 | TRBD1 | NA
CASSVASKVERDSPLHF | TGTGCCAGCAGCGTAGCTTCGAAGGTTGAGAGGGATTCACCCCTCCACTTT | TRBJ1-6 | TRBV9 | NA | many
CASSQIATGELFF | TGTGCCAGCAGCCAAATAGCAACCGGGGAGCTGTTTTTT | TRBJ2-2 | TRBV9 | NA | NA
CASSRGTANYGYTF | TGTGCCAGCAGTCGAGGGACAGCCAACTATGGCTACACCTTC | TRBJ1-2 | TRBV2 | TRBD1 | NA
CSSSYSGSKGLGGYTF | TGTTCCAGCAGTTACTCCGGAAGTAAGGGCCTCGGAGGCTACACCTTC | TRBJ1-2 | TRBV6-5 | NA | once
CASRSSGFSYEQYF | TGTGCCAGCAGATCTAGCGGGTTTTCCTACGAGCAGTACTTC | TRBJ2-7 | TRBV12-3/TRBV12-4 | TRBD2 | many
CASGSDVKRGYNEQFF | TGTGCCAGCGGATCGGACGTCAAGCGTGGATACAATGAGCAGTTCTTC | TRBJ2-1 | TRBV12-3/TRBV12-4 | NA | many
CASSLGRLAFFYEQYF | TGTGCCAGCAGCTTGGGAAGATTAGCGTTTTTCTACGAGCAGTACTTC | TRBJ2-7 | TRBV5-6 | NA | many
CASSSFGGNEQFF | TGTGCCAGCAGCTCTTTCGGGGGGAATGAGCAGTTCTTC | TRBJ2-1 | TRBV7-9 | TRBD2 | many
CSVGTGVTGELFF | TGCAGCGTCGGGACAGGAGTAACCGGGGAGCTGTTTTTT | TRBJ2-2 | TRBV29-1 | TRBD1 | many
CASSYGGAGKNIQYF | TGTGCCAGCAGTTACGGGGGGGCTGGCAAAAACATTCAGTACTTC | TRBJ2-4 | TRBV6-5 | NA | many
CASRPGGGGETQYF | TGTGCCAGCAGGCCGGGCGGGGGCGGGGAGACCCAGTACTTC | TRBJ2-5 | TRBV7-2 | NA | many
CASSLHTVRDSGNTIYF | TGTGCCAGCAGCTTACATACGGTCAGAGACTCTGGAAACACCATATATTTT | TRBJ1-3 | TRBV7-6 | NA | many
CASSLGTTRSDTQYF | TGTGCCAGCAGCTTAGGGACGACCCGTTCAGATACGCAGTATTTT | TRBJ2-3 | TRBV11-2 | NA | many
CASSLQGSSNTGELFF | TGTGCCAGCAGCTTACAGGGATCCTCGAACACCGGGGAGCTGTTTTTT | TRBJ2-2 | TRBV9 | NA | many